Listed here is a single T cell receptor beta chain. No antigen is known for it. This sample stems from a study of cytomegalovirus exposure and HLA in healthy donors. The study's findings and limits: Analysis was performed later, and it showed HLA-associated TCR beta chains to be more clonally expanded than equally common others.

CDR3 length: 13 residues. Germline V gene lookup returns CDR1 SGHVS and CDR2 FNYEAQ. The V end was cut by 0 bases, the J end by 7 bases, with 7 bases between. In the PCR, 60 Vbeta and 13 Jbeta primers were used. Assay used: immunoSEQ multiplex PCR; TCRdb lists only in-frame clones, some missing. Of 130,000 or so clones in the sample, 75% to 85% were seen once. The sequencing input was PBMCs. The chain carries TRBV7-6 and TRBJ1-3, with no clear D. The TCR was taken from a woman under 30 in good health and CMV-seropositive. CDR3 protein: CASSLAPVNTIYF. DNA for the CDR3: TGTGCCAGCAGCTTAGCACCGGTGAACACCATATATTTT. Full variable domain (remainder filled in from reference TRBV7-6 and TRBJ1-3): GAGVSQSPRYKVTKRGQDVALRCDPISGHVSLYWYRQALGQGPEFLTYFNYEAQQDKSGLPNDRFSAERPEGSISTLTIQRTEQRDSAMYRCASSLAPVNTIYFGEGSWLTVV.